This entry describes one T cell receptor (beta chain). Its antigen is not identified. The method was immunoSEQ multiplex PCR; TCRdb's version includes in-frame clones alone and lacks a portion of them. The sample yields 2 million to 2.5 million clones, around 90% seen once. The entry originates in a study of shared clonotypes between healthy human individuals. Study outcomes and limitations: Among several donors, approximately 5% of naive CD4 clonotypes were found in common.

In germline, CDR1 is MDHEN, CDR2 SYDVKM. The CDR3 loop spans 16 amino acids. V gave up 5 bases and J gave up 4 bases, with 17 bases separating them. The sample consisted of naive CD4+ T cells from PBMCs. Specified subset: CD45RA+ positively selected. The chain is built from TRBV28 and TRBJ2-2, with D possibly being TRBD2 (5 bases). This receptor was identified in a man younger than 30 in good health. Some clones in this sample may be carry-over from other donors' samples. The CDR3 coding sequence is TGTGCCAGCAGTCCTGCTATAGGACTCGGCACCGGGGAGCTGTTTTTT. The encoded protein is CASSPAIGLGTGELFF.